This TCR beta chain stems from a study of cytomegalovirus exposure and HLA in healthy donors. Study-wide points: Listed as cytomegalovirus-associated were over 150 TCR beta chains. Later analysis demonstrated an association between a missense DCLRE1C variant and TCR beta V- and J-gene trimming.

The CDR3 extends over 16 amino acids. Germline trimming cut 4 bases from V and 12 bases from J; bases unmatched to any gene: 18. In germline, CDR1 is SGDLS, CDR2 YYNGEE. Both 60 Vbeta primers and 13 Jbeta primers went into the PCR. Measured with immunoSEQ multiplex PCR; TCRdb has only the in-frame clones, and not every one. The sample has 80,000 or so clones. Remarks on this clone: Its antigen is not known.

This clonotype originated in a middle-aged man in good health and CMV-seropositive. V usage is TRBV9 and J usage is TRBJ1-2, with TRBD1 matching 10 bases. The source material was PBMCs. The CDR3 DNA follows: TGTGCCAGCAGCACCTCGACAGGGGGCTCCCTTGGCGGCCACACCTTC. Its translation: CASSTSTGGSLGGHTF.